This T cell receptor beta chain was found in a study of blood T cell repertoires in COVID-19. Trimming removed 8 bases from V and 0 bases from J, with 10 bases in between. Germline V CDR1 and CDR2: MDHEN, SYDVKM. CDR3 length: 14 amino acids. Sequencing used immunoSEQ multiplex PCR; TCRdb keeps in-frame clones, though not all of them. The sample yields 180,000 or so clones, approximately 80% seen once. In this sample, this clone turned up once. The TCR was taken from a man over 45 who had recovered from COVID-19. The sequenced material came from PBMCs or T cells enriched from blood (not recorded which). V usage is TRBV28 and J usage is TRBJ1-4, with D hard to call. The CDR3 DNA reads TGTGCCAGCGGCACATATGCAACTAATGAAAAACTGTTTTTT. Its protein is CASGTYATNEKLFF.